The rows below give T cell receptor beta chains drawn from one sample of a study of cytomegalovirus exposure and HLA in healthy donors. Repertoires were generated with immunoSEQ multiplex PCR, while TCRdb's copy carries only in-frame clones and drops some. This sample contains about 130,000 clones. Sequenced material: PBMCs. The receptors were sampled from a woman aged 60-75 years in good health and CMV-seronegative. Both conserved end residues are trimmed from each CDR3.

j_call | v_call | cdr3_aa
TRBJ2-1 | TRBV10-3 | AISGTSGVYNEQF
TRBJ2-7 | TRBV2 | ASSDLDKGSYEQY
TRBJ2-7 | TRBV6-6 | ASSPPRERTYEQY
TRBJ2-6 | TRBV4-1 | ASSLTDRAPPQVLGANVLT
TRBJ1-2 | TRBV6-5 | ASSDSGTPNYGYT
TRBJ2-5 | TRBV11-2 | ASSRGQGADLFGETQY
TRBJ2-5 | TRBV4-1 | ASSLLGTGETQY
TRBJ1-2 | TRBV10-2 | ASSESGGLGYGYT
TRBJ1-1 | TRBV10-3 | AISETVQNTEAF
TRBJ1-1 | TRBV10-3 | ANGQGAKTEAF
TRBJ2-1 | TRBV27 | ASSSPGGTPYNEQF
TRBJ2-7 | TRBV28 | ASSSGTSDHGGQY
TRBJ2-1 | TRBV11-2 | ASSLVAWREVQF
TRBJ1-2 | TRBV6-5 | ASRVDRGLNYGYT
TRBJ2-2 | TRBV11-2 | ASSLEASGRTGELF
TRBJ1-2 | TRBV5-6 | ASRFLYVYGYT
TRBJ2-3 | TRBV19 | ASSPQGTRGDTQY
TRBJ1-5 | TRBV2 | ASRDRVGNQPQH
TRBJ2-3 | TRBV28 | ASQSAASGGAGTQY
TRBJ2-2 | TRBV5-1 | ASSRDLQNTGELF
TRBJ2-1 | TRBV19 | ASHRQGGNYNEQF
TRBJ1-5 | TRBV19 | ASSFGRTGNSQH
TRBJ2-7 | TRBV10-3 | AISESKSDRFSYLSPYEQY
TRBJ2-3 | TRBV5-1 | ASSPRAGGDTQY
TRBJ2-7 | TRBV28 | ASSLAGATSYEQY
TRBJ1-1 | TRBV7-9 | ASSLAPFGSRGTEAF
TRBJ2-6 | TRBV11-2 | ASATGTGGSGANVLT
TRBJ1-2 | TRBV7-9 | ASSWGGNYGYT
TRBJ2-7 | TRBV7-2 | ASRRPGTATYEQY
TRBJ2-7 | TRBV7-6 | ASSPRTSGTEQY
TRBJ1-1 | TRBV6-6 | ASSYVRMNTEAF
TRBJ2-1 | TRBV7-3 | ASSLTLAGGNEQF